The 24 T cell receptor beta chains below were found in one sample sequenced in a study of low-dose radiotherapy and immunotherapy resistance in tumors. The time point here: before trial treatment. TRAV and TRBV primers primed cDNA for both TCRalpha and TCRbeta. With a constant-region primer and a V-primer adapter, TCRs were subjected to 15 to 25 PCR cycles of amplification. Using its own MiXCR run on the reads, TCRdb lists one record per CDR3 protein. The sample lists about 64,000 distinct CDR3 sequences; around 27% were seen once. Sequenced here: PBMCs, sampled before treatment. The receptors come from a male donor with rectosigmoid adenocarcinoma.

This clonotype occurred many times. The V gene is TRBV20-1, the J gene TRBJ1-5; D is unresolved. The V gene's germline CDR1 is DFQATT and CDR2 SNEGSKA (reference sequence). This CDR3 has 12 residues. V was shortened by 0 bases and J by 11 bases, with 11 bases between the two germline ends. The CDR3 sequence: CSAREWERAQHF. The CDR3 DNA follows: TGCAGTGCTAGAGAATGGGAAAGGGCCCAGCATTTT.

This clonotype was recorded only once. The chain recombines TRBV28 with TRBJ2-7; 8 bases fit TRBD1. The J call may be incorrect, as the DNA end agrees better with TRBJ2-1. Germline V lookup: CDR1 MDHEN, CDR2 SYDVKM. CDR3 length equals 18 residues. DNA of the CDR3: TGTGCCAGCAGTTTATGGGCAGGGGGCCATAGCTCCTACAATGAGCAGTTCTTC. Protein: CASSLWAGGHSSYNEQFF.

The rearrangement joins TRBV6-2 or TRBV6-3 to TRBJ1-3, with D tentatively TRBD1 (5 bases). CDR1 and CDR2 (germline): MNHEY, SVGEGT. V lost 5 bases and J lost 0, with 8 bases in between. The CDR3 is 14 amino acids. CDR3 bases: TGTGCCAGCAGTACGACAGTCTCTGGAAACACCATATATTTT. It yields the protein CASSTTVSGNTIYF.

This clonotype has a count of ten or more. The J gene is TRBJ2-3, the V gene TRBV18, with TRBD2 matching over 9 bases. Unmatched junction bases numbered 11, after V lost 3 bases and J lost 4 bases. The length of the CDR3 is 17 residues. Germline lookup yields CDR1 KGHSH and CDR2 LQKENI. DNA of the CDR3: TGTGCCAGCTCACCGCTAGCGGGACGCGGTCTCGCAGATACGCAGTATTTT. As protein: CASSPLAGRGLADTQYF. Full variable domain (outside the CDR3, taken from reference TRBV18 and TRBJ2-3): NAGVMQNPRHLVRRRGQEARLRCSPMKGHSHVYWYRQLPEEGLKFMVYLQKENIIDESGMPKERFSAEFPKEGPSILRIQQVVRGDSAAYFCASSPLAGRGLADTQYFGPGTRLTVL.

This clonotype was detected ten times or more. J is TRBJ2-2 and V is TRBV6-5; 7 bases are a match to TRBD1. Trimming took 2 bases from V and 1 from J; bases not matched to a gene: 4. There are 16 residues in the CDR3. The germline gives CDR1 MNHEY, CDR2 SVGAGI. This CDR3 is CASSYEGARNTGELFF. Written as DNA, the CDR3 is TGTGCCAGCAGTTACGAGGGGGCGCGGAACACCGGGGAGCTGTTTTTT.

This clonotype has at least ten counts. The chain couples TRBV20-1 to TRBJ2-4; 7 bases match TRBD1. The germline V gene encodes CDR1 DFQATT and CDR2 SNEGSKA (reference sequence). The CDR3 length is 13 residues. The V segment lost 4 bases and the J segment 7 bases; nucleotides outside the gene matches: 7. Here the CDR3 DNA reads TGCAGTGCTAACGGGGACAGTAGGAACATTCAGTACTTC. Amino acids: CSANGDSRNIQYF.

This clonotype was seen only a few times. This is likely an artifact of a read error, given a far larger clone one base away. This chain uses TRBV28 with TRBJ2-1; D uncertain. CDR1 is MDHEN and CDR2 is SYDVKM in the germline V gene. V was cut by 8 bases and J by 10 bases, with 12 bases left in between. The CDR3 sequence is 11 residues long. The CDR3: CASQRTYEQFF. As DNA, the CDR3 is TGTGCCAGCCAAAGGACCTACGAGCAGTTCTTC.

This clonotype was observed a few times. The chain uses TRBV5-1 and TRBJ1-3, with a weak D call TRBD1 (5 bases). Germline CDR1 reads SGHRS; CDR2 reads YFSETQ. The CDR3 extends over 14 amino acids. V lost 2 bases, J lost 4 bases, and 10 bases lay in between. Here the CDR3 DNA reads TGCGCCAGCAGCTTTAGAGGGGCAGGAAACACCATATATTTT. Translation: CASSFRGAGNTIYF.

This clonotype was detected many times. The CDR3 loop is CATSRDQTSGDNEQFF. The CDR3 DNA follows: TGTGCCACCAGCAGAGATCAGACTAGCGGTGACAATGAGCAGTTCTTC. V is TRBV15 and J is TRBJ2-1, with 9 positions matching TRBD2. Trimming at V came to 0 bases and at J to 5 bases, leaving 5 bases not matched to a gene. CDR1 is LNHNV and CDR2 is YYDKDF in the germline V gene (reference sequence). The CDR3 runs to 16 residues.

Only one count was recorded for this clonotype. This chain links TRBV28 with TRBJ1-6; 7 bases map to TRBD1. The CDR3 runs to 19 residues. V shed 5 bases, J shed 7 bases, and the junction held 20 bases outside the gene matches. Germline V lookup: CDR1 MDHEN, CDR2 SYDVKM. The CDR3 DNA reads TGTGCCAGCAGTCCCCAATACTATAGACAGGGCCGCTTCAATTCACCCCTCCACTTT. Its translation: CASSPQYYRQGRFNSPLHF.

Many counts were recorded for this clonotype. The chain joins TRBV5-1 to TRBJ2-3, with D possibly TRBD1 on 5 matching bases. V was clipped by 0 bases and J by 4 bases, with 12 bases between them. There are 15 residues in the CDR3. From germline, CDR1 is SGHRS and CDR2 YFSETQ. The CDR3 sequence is CASSLVQGSADTQYF. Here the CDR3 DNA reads TGCGCCAGCAGCTTGGTGCAGGGAAGCGCAGATACGCAGTATTTT.

The CDR3 protein is CASSGTYHNEQFF. CDR3 bases: TGTGCCAGTTCCGGGACTTATCACAATGAGCAGTTCTTC. This chain connects TRBV6-2 or TRBV6-3 to TRBJ2-1, with D perhaps TRBD2 (6 bases). The CDR3 has 13 residues. Germline values: CDR1 MNHEY, CDR2 SVGEGT. Trimming shortened V by 9 bases and J by 5 bases, and 14 bases separated the two germline ends.

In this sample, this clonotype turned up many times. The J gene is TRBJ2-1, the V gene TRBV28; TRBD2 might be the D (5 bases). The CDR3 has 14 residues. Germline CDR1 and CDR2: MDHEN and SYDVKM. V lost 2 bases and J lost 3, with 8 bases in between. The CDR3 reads CASSLAGGYNEQFF. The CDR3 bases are TGTGCCAGCAGTTTAGCGGGCGGCTACAATGAGCAGTTCTTC.

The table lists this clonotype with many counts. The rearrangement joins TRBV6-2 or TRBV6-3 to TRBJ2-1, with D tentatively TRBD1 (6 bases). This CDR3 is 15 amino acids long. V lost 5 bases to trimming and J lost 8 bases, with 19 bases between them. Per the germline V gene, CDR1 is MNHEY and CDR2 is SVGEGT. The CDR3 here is CASSPHRDITYEQFF. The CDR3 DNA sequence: TGTGCCAGCAGTCCTCACCGGGACATAACGTATGAGCAGTTCTTC.

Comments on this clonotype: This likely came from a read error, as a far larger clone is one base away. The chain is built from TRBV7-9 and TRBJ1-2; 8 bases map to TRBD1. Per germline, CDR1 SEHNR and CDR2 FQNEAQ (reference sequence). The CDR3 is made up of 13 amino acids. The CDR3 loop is CASSAGTGYGDTF. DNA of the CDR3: TGTGCCAGCAGCGCAGGGACAGGTTATGGCGACACCTTC.

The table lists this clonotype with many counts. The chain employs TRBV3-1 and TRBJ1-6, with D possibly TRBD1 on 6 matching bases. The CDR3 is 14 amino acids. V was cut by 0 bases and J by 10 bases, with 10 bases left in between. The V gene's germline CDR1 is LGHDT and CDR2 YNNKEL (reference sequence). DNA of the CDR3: TGTGCCAGCAGCCAAGATCTCGGGGGCTCACCCCTCCACTTT. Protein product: CASSQDLGGSPLHF.

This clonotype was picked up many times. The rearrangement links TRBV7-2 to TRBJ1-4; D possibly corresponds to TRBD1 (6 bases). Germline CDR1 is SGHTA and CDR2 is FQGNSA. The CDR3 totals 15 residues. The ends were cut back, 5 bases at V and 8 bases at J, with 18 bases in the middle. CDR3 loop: CASSKQGLEWEKLFF. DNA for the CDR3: TGTGCCAGCAGCAAACAGGGTTTGGAATGGGAAAAACTGTTTTTT.

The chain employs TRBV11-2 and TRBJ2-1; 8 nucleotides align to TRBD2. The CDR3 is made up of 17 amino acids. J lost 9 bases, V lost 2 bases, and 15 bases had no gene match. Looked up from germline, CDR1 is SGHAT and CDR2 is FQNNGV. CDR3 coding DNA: TGTGCCAGCAGCTTATTGAATCCTGGCGGGGGGTTCCGTGAGCAGTTCTTC. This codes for CASSLLNPGGGFREQFF.

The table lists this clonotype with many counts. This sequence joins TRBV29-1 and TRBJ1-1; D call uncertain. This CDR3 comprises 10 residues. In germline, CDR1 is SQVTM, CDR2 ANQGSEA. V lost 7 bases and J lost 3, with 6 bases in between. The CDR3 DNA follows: TGCAGCGGGGCGGACACTGAAGCTTTCTTT. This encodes CSGADTEAFF.

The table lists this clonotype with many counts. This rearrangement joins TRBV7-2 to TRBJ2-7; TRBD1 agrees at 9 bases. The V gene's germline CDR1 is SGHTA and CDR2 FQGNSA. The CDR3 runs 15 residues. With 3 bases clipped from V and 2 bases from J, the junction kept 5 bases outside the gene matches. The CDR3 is CASSFQQGAAYEQYF. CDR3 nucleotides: TGTGCCAGCAGCTTCCAACAGGGGGCGGCCTACGAGCAGTACTTC.

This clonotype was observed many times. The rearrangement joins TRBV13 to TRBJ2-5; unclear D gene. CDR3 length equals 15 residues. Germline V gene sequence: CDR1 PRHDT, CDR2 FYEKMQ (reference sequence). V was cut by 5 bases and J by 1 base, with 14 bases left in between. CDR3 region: CASSLARWGQETQYF. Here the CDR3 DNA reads TGTGCCAGCAGCCTTGCCAGATGGGGCCAAGAGACCCAGTACTTC.

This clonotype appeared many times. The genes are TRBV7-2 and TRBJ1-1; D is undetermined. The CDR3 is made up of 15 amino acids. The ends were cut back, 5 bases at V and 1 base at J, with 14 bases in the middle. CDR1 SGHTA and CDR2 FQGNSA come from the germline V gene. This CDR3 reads CASSRLQRANTEAFF. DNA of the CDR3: TGTGCCAGCAGCCGCTTACAGCGAGCGAACACTGAAGCTTTCTTT. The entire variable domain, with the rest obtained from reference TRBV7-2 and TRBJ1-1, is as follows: GAGVSQSPSNKVTEKGKDVELRCDPISGHTALYWYRQSLGQGLEFLIYFQGNSAPDKSGLPSDRFSAERTGGSVSTLTIQRTQQEDSAVYLCASSRLQRANTEAFFGQGTRLTVV.

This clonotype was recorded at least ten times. Written as DNA, the CDR3 is TGTGCCAGCAGCAGCGACAGCCGCTCCTACAATGAGCAGTTCTTC. This translates into CASSSDSRSYNEQFF. The V and J genes are TRBV7-9 and TRBJ2-1; tentatively, D is TRBD1 (5 bases). Germline CDR1 and CDR2: SEHNR and FQNEAQ (reference sequence). The CDR3 totals 15 residues. Trimming removed 5 bases at V and 0 bases at J, with 11 bases between.

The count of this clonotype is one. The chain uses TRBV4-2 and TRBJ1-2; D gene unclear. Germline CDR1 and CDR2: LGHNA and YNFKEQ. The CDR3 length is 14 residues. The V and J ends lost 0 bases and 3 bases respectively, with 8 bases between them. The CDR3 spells CASSQDSTDYGYTF. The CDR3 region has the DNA TGTGCCAGCAGCCAAGATTCGACGGACTATGGCTACACCTTC.